This TCR beta chain came from a study of cytomegalovirus exposure and HLA in healthy donors. Looking at the study overall: As an earlier analysis found, around 200 million T cells yielded about 120 million unique TCR beta sequences. Early on, a data release was issued that held approximately 92 million unique TCRs from HLA-typed donors.

Primers for the PCR totalled 60 Vbeta and 13 Jbeta. Sequenced by immunoSEQ multiplex PCR; TCRdb stores in-frame clones only, minus some. The data contain over 150,000 clones, around two thirds of them singletons. On this clone itself: Antigen specificity is unknown.

The study, taken as a whole, reports: Researchers reported that a few CMV-associated chains were confirmed in vitro as CMV antigen-specific. By a later analysis, the bulk of CMV-associated TCR beta chains appeared HLA-restricted.

Germline V gene sequence: CDR1 SGDLS, CDR2 YYNGEE. CDR3 size: 16 residues. The V gene end was trimmed by 2 bases and the J gene end by 6 bases; junction bases not matched to a gene: 13. Material for sequencing was PBMCs. The source is a middle-aged man in good health and CMV-seronegative. The chain carries TRBV9 and TRBJ2-7, with 8 bases fitting TRBD1. As DNA, the CDR3 is TGTGCCAGCAGCGTGTGCAGGGGGCTCACCTTAGGCGAGCAGTACTTC. Encoded protein: CASSVCRGLTLGEQYF.